These 32 T cell receptor beta chains share one sample of origin, sequenced in a study of blood T cell repertoires in COVID-19. TCRdb's copy holds only in-frame clones and misses some; the assay was immunoSEQ multiplex PCR. The sample gives 150,000 to 200,000 clones, over 70% of which show up once; around 7% is in the top ten. Sequenced: peripheral blood. The receptors derive from a woman aged 40 to 49 with COVID-19, enrolled during active disease.

The J gene is TRBJ1-6, the V gene TRBV5-1, with 9 bases that match TRBD1. This CDR3 is 14 amino acids long. V was pared by 5 bases and J by 9 bases, with 6 bases of the junction left unmatched. Germline V lookup: CDR1 SGHRS, CDR2 YFSETQ. The CDR3 spells CASSRDRVGSPLHF. The CDR3 nucleotides read TGCGCCAGCAGTAGGGACAGGGTTGGTTCACCCCTCCACTTT.

CDR3 loop: CASRPVGGNTEAFF. CDR3 DNA: TGTGCCAGTAGGCCCGTCGGGGGTAACACTGAAGCTTTCTTT. The J gene is TRBJ1-1, the V gene TRBV19, with D possibly TRBD1 on 5 matching bases. Trimming removed 6 bases from V and 2 bases from J, with 13 bases in between. CDR1 and CDR2 (germline): LNHDA, SQIVND (reference sequence). This CDR3 spans 14 amino acids.

The V gene is TRBV6-5, the J gene TRBJ2-4, with TRBD1 matching 9 bases. Germline V CDR1 and CDR2: MNHEY, SVGAGI. This CDR3 spans 15 amino acids. Losses at the gene ends were 7 bases for V and 5 bases for J; bases not matched to a gene: 9. This CDR3 reads CASTVMTGGENIQYF. CDR3 DNA: TGTGCCAGCACCGTAATGACAGGGGGTGAAAACATTCAGTACTTC.

This chain connects TRBV4-2 to TRBJ2-3, with no clear D. Germline lookup yields CDR1 LGHNA and CDR2 YNFKEQ. The CDR3 runs to 12 residues. Trimming cost V 10 bases and J 4 bases, with 12 bases left between them. CDR3 sequence reads: CATSRPPDTQYF. As DNA, the CDR3 is TGTGCCACCTCTAGGCCCCCAGATACGCAGTATTTT.

The genes are TRBV5-1 and TRBJ1-4; tentatively, D is TRBD1 (5 bases). The germline V and J ends were trimmed by 4 bases and 4 bases, with 11 bases remaining between them. The CDR3 consists of 14 residues. Per germline, CDR1 SGHRS and CDR2 YFSETQ. The chain's CDR3 is CASSPGGINEKLFF. The CDR3 nucleotides read TGCGCCAGCAGCCCGGGGGGGATTAATGAAAAACTGTTTTTT.

J is TRBJ2-5 and V is TRBV6-5; no reliable D call. Between the trimmed V and J ends, which lost 8 bases and 0 bases, there was a span of 7 bases. This CDR3 is built from 12 residues. Germline V CDR1 and CDR2: MNHEY, SVGAGI. The CDR3 spells CASGSDQETQYF. CDR3 in DNA: TGTGCCAGCGGAAGCGACCAAGAGACCCAGTACTTC.

The DNA of the CDR3 is TGTGCCAGCAGCAAGGAGGCGGTTGGTGAAAAACTGTTTTTT. It specifies CASSKEAVGEKLFF. The rearrangement uses TRBV7-9 and TRBJ1-4, with D hard to call. V lost 5 bases and J 7 bases, leaving 14 bases between the germline ends. Germline CDR1 reads SEHNR; CDR2 reads FQNEAQ (reference sequence). The CDR3 length is 14 residues.

The rearrangement joins TRBV5-6 to TRBJ1-2; 8 bases match TRBD1. The CDR3 covers 16 residues. The junction had 7 bases not matched to a gene; V was cut back by 2 bases and J by 1 base. CDR1 SGHDT and CDR2 YYEEEE come from the germline V gene. CDR3: CASSFLWTGNNYGYTF. The CDR3 nucleotides are TGTGCCAGCAGCTTTTTATGGACAGGGAATAACTATGGCTACACCTTC.

This clone was counted once. The V call is TRBV3-1 (or the pseudogene TRBV3-2), the J call TRBJ2-7; TRBD2 is a possible D gene (6 bases). The CDR3 has 14 residues. Trimming removed 2 bases at V and 5 bases at J, with 13 bases between. Germline CDR1 is LGHDT and CDR2 is YNNKEL (reference sequence). The CDR3 loop is CASSQRGKGDEQYF. CDR3 DNA: TGTGCCAGCAGCCAACGGGGGAAAGGTGACGAGCAGTACTTC.

This clone was recorded only once. This CDR3 is CASSDLIFEKLFF. The CDR3 nucleotides are TGTGCCAGCAGTGACTTAATCTTTGAAAAACTGTTTTTT. V gene TRBV6-2 or TRBV6-3 combines with J gene TRBJ1-4; no clear D gene. V lost 5 bases and J 7 bases, leaving 11 bases between the germline ends. Germline V lookup: CDR1 MNHEY, CDR2 SVGEGT. The CDR3 sequence is 13 residues long.

This chain joins TRBV10-3 and TRBJ2-2; TRBD1 agrees at 9 bases. Trimming at V came to 6 bases and at J to 5 bases, leaving 10 bases not matched to a gene. From germline, CDR1 is ENHRY and CDR2 SYGVKD. CDR3 length: 16 amino acids. In nucleotides, the CDR3 is TGTGCCATCAGGCGGGACAGGGACGAAGGGACCGGGGAGCTGTTTTTT. Encoded protein: CAIRRDRDEGTGELFF.

This chain connects TRBV28 to TRBJ2-7; 8 bases map to TRBD1. J lost 2 bases, V lost 6 bases, and 12 bases had no gene match. CDR3 length: 16 residues. CDR1 MDHEN and CDR2 SYDVKM come from the germline V gene. The CDR3, as DNA: TGTGCCAGCAGCCCGGTGGGGCCAGGGGGCCCCTACGAGCAGTACTTC. The encoded protein is CASSPVGPGGPYEQYF.

CDR3 in DNA: TGTGCCAGCAGCTTAGCCCAGGGTTATTACCAGCCCCAGCATTTT. This codes for CASSLAQGYYQPQHF. The rearrangement uses TRBV7-2 and TRBJ1-5, with a possible D match to TRBD1 (5 bases). Looked up from germline, CDR1 is SGHTA and CDR2 is FQGNSA. The CDR3 has 15 residues. The V and J ends lost 0 bases and 7 bases respectively, with 13 bases between them.

The chain couples TRBV2 to TRBJ2-1; TRBD2 agrees at 9 bases. The CDR3 is 13 residues long. Losses at the gene ends were 9 bases for V and 5 bases for J; bases not matched to a gene: 5. Germline V CDR1 and CDR2: SNHLY, FYNNEI. CDR3 residues: CARSGGRNNEQFF. In DNA, the CDR3 is TGTGCCAGGAGCGGGGGGCGTAACAATGAGCAGTTCTTC.

The chain employs TRBV11-2 and TRBJ2-5; 8 bases match TRBD1. In germline, CDR1 is SGHAT, CDR2 FQNNGV. This CDR3 region has 15 residues. With 1 base clipped from V and 3 bases from J, the junction kept 4 bases outside the gene matches. The CDR3 nucleotides read TGTGCCAGCAGCTTAGGGCCGGGACAGGAAGAGACCCAGTACTTC. Translated: CASSLGPGQEETQYF.

The chain recombines TRBV7-7 with TRBJ2-1; 13 bases are shared with TRBD2. This CDR3 contains 13 residues. The germline gives CDR1 SSHAT, CDR2 FNYEAQ (reference sequence). The CDR3 here is CAVTSGRAAEQFF. The CDR3 DNA is TGTGCTGTCACTAGCGGGAGGGCCGCTGAGCAGTTCTTC.

This clone has more than one count but fewer than ten. The J gene is TRBJ1-1, the V gene TRBV2; perhaps TRBD1 as D (5 bases). Germline assignment: CDR1 SNHLY and CDR2 FYNNEI. The CDR3 runs 17 residues. The V gene lost 1 base and the J gene lost 0 bases, with 15 bases spanning the gap. The CDR3 loop is CASSEGPQVVLNTEAFF. CDR3 bases: TGTGCCAGCAGTGAAGGACCACAGGTGGTGTTGAACACTGAAGCTTTCTTT.

DNA of the CDR3: TGTGCCAGCAGTTACCAGGGACAGGGGGGAAACACCATATATTTT. Protein product: CASSYQGQGGNTIYF. J is TRBJ1-3 and V is TRBV27, with 10 bases matching TRBD1. Germline V gives CDR1 MNHEY, CDR2 SMNVEV (reference sequence). CDR3 length: 15 residues. With V trimmed by 4 bases and J by 4 bases, 4 bases remained unmatched.

CDR3 coding DNA: TGTGCCACCCAACAGGGATCTGGAAACACCATATATTTT. Its translation is CATQQGSGNTIYF. This sequence joins TRBV24-1 and TRBJ1-3; D might be TRBD1 (6 bases). The CDR3 runs to 13 residues. Germline loops: CDR1 KGHDR, CDR2 SFDVKD. The V end was cut by 9 bases, the J end by 1 base, with 9 bases between.

The CDR3 loop reads CASSSPFGQGVLYEQYF. CDR3 coding DNA: TGTGCCAGCAGTTCCCCCTTTGGACAGGGGGTCCTCTACGAGCAGTACTTC. The genes are TRBV27 and TRBJ2-7; 10 bases are shared with TRBD1. CDR1 is MNHEY and CDR2 is SMNVEV in the germline V gene (reference sequence). CDR3 length equals 17 residues. Germline trimming cut 4 bases from V and 3 bases from J; bases unmatched to any gene: 12.

DNA for the CDR3: TGCGCCAGCCAATCCGGGACAGGCATCTACGAGCAGTACTTC. This translates into CASQSGTGIYEQYF. The V call is TRBV5-1, the J call TRBJ2-7; TRBD1 matches at 8 bases. V lost 7 bases, J lost 3 bases, and 9 bases stayed unmatched. The CDR3 runs to 14 residues. Germline-derived CDR1 and CDR2 are SGHRS and YFSETQ.

This clone turned up a few times. The rearrangement uses TRBV27 and TRBJ1-5; tentative D call: TRBD1 (5 bases). V was cut by 7 bases and J by 2 bases, with 12 bases left in between. The CDR3 covers 14 residues. In germline, CDR1 is MNHEY, CDR2 SMNVEV (reference sequence). The CDR3, as DNA: TGTGCCAGCAAAGGCAGGGAGGGCAATCAGCCCCAGCATTTT. This encodes CASKGREGNQPQHF.

V and J are TRBV6-5 and TRBJ2-1, with D perhaps matching TRBD1 (6 bases). Germline V lookup: CDR1 MNHEY, CDR2 SVGAGI. V lost 9 bases and J lost 4, with 13 bases in between. The CDR3 is 13 residues long. The CDR3 sequence: CASNKGEYNEQFF. DNA for the CDR3: TGTGCCAGTAATAAGGGGGAGTACAATGAGCAGTTCTTC.

The J gene is TRBJ2-7, the V gene TRBV19, with 7 bases matching TRBD1. Per the germline V gene, CDR1 is LNHDA and CDR2 is SQIVND (reference sequence). The CDR3 runs to 16 residues. The J segment lost 4 bases and the V segment lost 3 bases, leaving 12 bases of the junction unmatched. The CDR3 nucleotides read TGTGCCAGTAGTATCGAGGCAGGGGGTCTCCCTTACGAGCAGTACTTC. Amino acid sequence: CASSIEAGGLPYEQYF.

The chain carries TRBV5-1 and TRBJ2-7; 7 bases are shared with TRBD2. Trimming took 0 bases from V and 2 from J; bases not matched to a gene: 5. The CDR3 length is 15 residues. Germline V gene sequence: CDR1 SGHRS, CDR2 YFSETQ. The CDR3 loop is CASSLAGEGTYEQYF. CDR3 DNA sequence: TGCGCCAGCAGCTTGGCTGGGGAGGGAACCTACGAGCAGTACTTC.

The rearrangement uses TRBV2 and TRBJ1-3; D might be TRBD1 (6 bases). The V end lost 6 bases, the J end lost 0 bases, and 12 bases lay between the germline ends. Germline CDR1 SNHLY, CDR2 FYNNEI. CDR3 length: 15 amino acids. CDR3 in DNA: TGTGCCAGCAGATCCCAGGGGTCCTCTGGAAACACCATATATTTT. Protein: CASRSQGSSGNTIYF.

This sequence joins TRBV6-5 and TRBJ1-2; 10 bases are shared with TRBD1. J gave up 7 bases and V 2 bases, and 7 bases lay outside the gene matches. The CDR3 is 15 residues long. CDR1 MNHEY and CDR2 SVGAGI come from the germline V gene. The DNA of the CDR3 is TGTGCCAGCAGTTACGGACGACAGGGGGCGACTGGCTACACCTTC. Protein sequence: CASSYGRQGATGYTF.

The rearrangement uses TRBV29-1 and TRBJ2-1; no reliable D call. This CDR3 has 11 residues. The V end lost 4 bases, the J end lost 7 bases, and 8 bases lay between the germline ends. Germline CDR1 SQVTM, CDR2 ANQGSEA. CDR3 nucleotides: TGCAGCGTTGCCCTCAGTAATGAGCAGTTCTTC. Its translation is CSVALSNEQFF.

This rearrangement joins TRBV14 to TRBJ2-1; tentatively, D is TRBD2 (6 bases). V was clipped by 3 bases and J by 9 bases, with 15 bases between them. Germline V gene lookup returns CDR1 SGHDN and CDR2 FVKESK. The CDR3 has 14 residues. The CDR3 DNA sequence: TGTGCCAGCAGCCATTACGGGGGTCTCGGTGAGCAGTTCTTC. Translated, it gives CASSHYGGLGEQFF. Full variable domain (missing parts from reference TRBV14 and TRBJ2-1): EAGVTQFPSHSVIEKGQTVTLRCDPISGHDNLYWYRRVMGKEIKFLLHFVKESKQDESGMPNNRFLAERTGGTYSTLKVQPAELEDSGVYFCASSHYGGLGEQFFGPGTRLTVL.

The rearrangement links TRBV11-2 to TRBJ1-2, with D possibly being TRBD1 (6 bases). The V gene lost 5 bases and the J gene lost 4 bases, with 20 bases spanning the gap. This CDR3 is built from 16 residues. Germline values: CDR1 SGHAT, CDR2 FQNNGV. In DNA form, the CDR3 reads TGTGCCAGCAGCGGCCCAACCCCGGACAGCACCTATGGCTACACCTTC. Translation: CASSGPTPDSTYGYTF.

The chain links TRBV5-4 to TRBJ2-7; 7 bases match TRBD2. The V gene's germline CDR1 is SGHNT and CDR2 YYREEE (reference sequence). The V and J ends lost 2 bases and 7 bases, in that order; junction bases with no gene match: 18. The CDR3 covers 17 residues. The CDR3 DNA reads as TGTGCCAGCAGCTTAACCCCCCCGGCTAGCGGCTTTCAGGAGCAGTACTTC. Protein: CASSLTPPASGFQEQYF.

V is TRBV6-5 and J is TRBJ2-7; 8 bases align to TRBD2. Germline assignment: CDR1 MNHEY and CDR2 SVGAGI. The CDR3 contains 14 residues. J was trimmed by 3 bases and V by 5 bases; bases with no gene match: 6. The CDR3 reads CASSPGLEYYEQYF. The CDR3 nucleotides are TGTGCCAGCAGTCCGGGACTAGAATACTACGAGCAGTACTTC.